This T cell receptor beta chain was recorded in a study of blood T cell repertoires in COVID-19. The CDR3 has 17 amino acids. Germline V gene lookup returns CDR1 SGHTA and CDR2 FQGNSA. V lost 0 bases and J lost 0; bases outside the gene matches: 6. Assay used: immunoSEQ multiplex PCR; TCRdb lists only in-frame clones, some missing. Of about 200,000 clones listed, 65% to 90% are singletons. The chain uses TRBV7-2 and TRBJ2-7; 9 positions match TRBD2. What was sequenced was peripheral blood. The source of this sequence is a human donor in a cohort sampled during active COVID-19. This CDR3 is CASSLAPSGINSYEQYF. The CDR3 nucleotides are TGTGCCAGCAGCTTAGCGCCTAGCGGGATCAACTCCTACGAGCAGTACTTC.